Below, one T cell receptor beta chain is given with its context. This CDR3 spans 13 amino acids. Per the germline V gene, CDR1 is LNHNV and CDR2 is YYDKDF (reference sequence). V gave up 5 bases and J gave up 5 bases, with 12 bases separating them. This study enrolled people aged roughly 18 to 90 from approximately 25 US geographic areas. Cohorts were based on clinical histories the participants reported. Within 2 weeks before study entry, exposed participants met a COVID-19 case. These data come from a study of blood T cell repertoires in COVID-19. In the authors' methods: Estimates of nucleated cell counts were drawn from the amplification of reference gene primers. Measured with immunoSEQ multiplex PCR; TCRdb has only the in-frame clones, and not every one. Clone size and the V and J calls come from that table; the DNA yielded D and trimming. The profile shows 140,000 to 150,000 clones, about 83% of them singletons.

The specimen sequenced was PBMCs or T cells enriched from blood (not recorded which). The clonotype was recovered from a woman between 45 and 65 years old who had been exposed to COVID-19. The rearrangement uses TRBV15 and TRBJ1-2; TRBD1 might be the D (5 bases). This CDR3 is CATSRDSEYGYTF. In DNA form, the CDR3 reads TGTGCCACCAGCCGTGACAGCGAGTATGGCTACACCTTC. Using reference TRBV15 and TRBJ1-2 for the parts outside the CDR3, the full variable domain is DAMVIQNPRYQVTQFGKPVTLSCSQTLNHNVMYWYQQKSSQAPKLLFHYYDKDFNNEADTPDNFQSRRPNTSFCFLDIRSPGLGDTAMYLCATSRDSEYGYTFGSGTRLTVV.